This T cell receptor (beta chain) was sequenced for a study of blood T cell repertoires in COVID-19. The germline gives CDR1 SGHDT, CDR2 YYEEEE. The germline V and J ends were trimmed by 4 bases and 5 bases, with 18 bases remaining between them. The length of the CDR3 is 15 residues. TCRdb's table, derived via immunoSEQ multiplex PCR, lists solely in-frame clones and lacks some. The table includes 150,000 to 250,000 clones, 94% detected once. The receptor was isolated from a man aged 30 to 39 with COVID-19, enrolled during active disease. V is TRBV5-6 and J is TRBJ1-2, with D possibly being TRBD1 (5 bases). The material sequenced was peripheral blood. In nucleotides, the CDR3 is TGTGCCAGCAGCGGGGGGATTGCAGGGATTTATGGCTACACCTTC. Translation gives CASSGGIAGIYGYTF. Variable domain in full (rest from reference TRBV5-6 and TRBJ1-2): DAGVTQSPTHLIKTRGQQVTLRCSPKSGHDTVSWYQQALGQGPQFIFQYYEEEERQRGNFPDRFSGHQFPNYSSELNVNALLLGDSALYLCASSGGIAGIYGYTFGSGTRLTVV.